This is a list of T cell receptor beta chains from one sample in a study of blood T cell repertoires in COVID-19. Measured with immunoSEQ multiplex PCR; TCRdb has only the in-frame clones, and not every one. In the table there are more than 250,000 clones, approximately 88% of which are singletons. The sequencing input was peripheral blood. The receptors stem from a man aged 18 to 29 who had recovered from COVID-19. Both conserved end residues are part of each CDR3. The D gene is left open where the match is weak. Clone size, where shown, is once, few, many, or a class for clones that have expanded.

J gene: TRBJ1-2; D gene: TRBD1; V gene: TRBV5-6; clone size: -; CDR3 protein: CASSTTNRGYGYTF; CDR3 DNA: TGTGCCAGCAGCACCACTAACAGGGGCTATGGCTACACCTTC
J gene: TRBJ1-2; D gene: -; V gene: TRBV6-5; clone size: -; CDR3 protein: CASSPRSAIYGYTF; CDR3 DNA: TGTGCCAGCAGCCCAAGAAGTGCGATATATGGCTACACCTTC
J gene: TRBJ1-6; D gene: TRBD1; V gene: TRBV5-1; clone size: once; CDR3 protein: CASSSQGGYNSPLHF; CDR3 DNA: TGCGCCAGCAGCTCGCAGGGGGGCTATAATTCACCCCTCCACTTT
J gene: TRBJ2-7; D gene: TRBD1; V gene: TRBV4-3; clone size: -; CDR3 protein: CASSPGTGAYEQYF; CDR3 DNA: TGCGCCAGCAGCCCAGGGACAGGGGCCTACGAGCAGTACTTC
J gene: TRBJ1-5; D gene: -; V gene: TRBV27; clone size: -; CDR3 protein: CATGWDQPQHF; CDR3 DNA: TGTGCCACCGGGTGGGATCAGCCCCAGCATTTT
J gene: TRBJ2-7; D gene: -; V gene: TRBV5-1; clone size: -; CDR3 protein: CASSFAREVDEQYF; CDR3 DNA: TGCGCCAGCAGCTTTGCAAGGGAGGTGGACGAGCAGTACTTC
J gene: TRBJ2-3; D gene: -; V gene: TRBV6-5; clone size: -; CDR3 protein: CASSSLTGRRTDTQYF; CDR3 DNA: TGTGCCAGCAGTTCCCTCACAGGGCGCCGCACAGATACGCAGTATTTT
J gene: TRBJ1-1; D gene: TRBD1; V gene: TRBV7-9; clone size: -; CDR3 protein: CASSGVNRDRGRWNTEAFF; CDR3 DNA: TGTGCCAGCAGTGGGGTAAACCGGGACAGGGGGCGCTGGAACACTGAAGCTTTCTTT
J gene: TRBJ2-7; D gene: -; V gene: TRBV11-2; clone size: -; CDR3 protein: CASSLGRGVYEQYF; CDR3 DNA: TGTGCCAGCAGCTTAGGCAGGGGGGTCTACGAGCAGTACTTC
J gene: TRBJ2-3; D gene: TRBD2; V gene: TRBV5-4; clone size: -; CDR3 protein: CASSLSVAGHSTDTQYF; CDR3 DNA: TGTGCCAGCAGCTTGTCCGTAGCGGGCCACTCCACAGATACGCAGTATTTT
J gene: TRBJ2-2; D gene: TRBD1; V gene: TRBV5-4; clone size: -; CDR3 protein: CASRRTGSNTGELFF; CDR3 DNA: TGTGCCAGCAGGCGGACAGGATCGAACACCGGGGAGCTGTTTTTT
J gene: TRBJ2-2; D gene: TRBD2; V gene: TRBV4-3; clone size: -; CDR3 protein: CASSHILAANTANTGELFF; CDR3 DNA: TGCGCCAGCAGCCACATACTAGCGGCGAACACTGCGAACACCGGGGAGCTGTTTTTT
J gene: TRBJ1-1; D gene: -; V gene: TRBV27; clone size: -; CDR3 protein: CASRPGTPNTEAFF; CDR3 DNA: TGTGCCAGCAGACCAGGGACACCGAACACTGAAGCTTTCTTT
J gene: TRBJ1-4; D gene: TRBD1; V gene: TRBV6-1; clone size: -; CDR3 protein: CASSEAGERRDRDDKLFF; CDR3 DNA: TGTGCCAGCAGTGAAGCGGGGGAGCGAAGGGACAGGGATGACAAACTGTTTTTT
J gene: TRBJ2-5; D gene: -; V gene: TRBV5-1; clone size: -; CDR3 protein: CASSLVAQGETQYF; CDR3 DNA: TGCGCCAGCAGCTTGGTGGCGCAGGGGGAGACCCAGTACTTC
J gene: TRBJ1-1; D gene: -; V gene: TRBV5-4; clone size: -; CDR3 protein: CASSEGAKNTEAFF; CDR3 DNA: TGTGCCAGCAGTGAAGGGGCGAAGAACACTGAAGCTTTCTTT
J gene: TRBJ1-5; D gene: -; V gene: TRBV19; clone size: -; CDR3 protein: CASKWQGNQPQHF; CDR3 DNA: TGTGCCAGTAAATGGCAGGGGAATCAGCCCCAGCATTTT
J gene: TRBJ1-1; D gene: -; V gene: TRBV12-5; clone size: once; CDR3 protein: CASGLTLNTEAFF; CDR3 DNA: TGTGCTAGTGGTCTAACCTTGAACACTGAAGCTTTCTTT
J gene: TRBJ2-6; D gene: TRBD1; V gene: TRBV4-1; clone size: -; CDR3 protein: CASSQDPWDRRSGPNVLTF; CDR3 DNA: TGCGCCAGCAGCCAAGATCCTTGGGACAGACGTTCGGGGCCCAACGTCCTGACTTTC
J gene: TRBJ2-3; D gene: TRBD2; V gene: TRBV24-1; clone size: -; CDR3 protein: CATSAATLSGRGDTQYF; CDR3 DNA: TGTGCCACCAGTGCCGCCACCCTTAGCGGGAGAGGCGATACGCAGTATTTT
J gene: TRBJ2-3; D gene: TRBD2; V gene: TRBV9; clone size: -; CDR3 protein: CASSVGGRGGVDTQYF; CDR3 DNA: TGTGCCAGCAGCGTAGGCGGGAGAGGTGGTGTTGATACGCAGTATTTT
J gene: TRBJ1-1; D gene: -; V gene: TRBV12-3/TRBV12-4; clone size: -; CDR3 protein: CASSLLGGTEAFF; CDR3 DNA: TGTGCCAGCAGCCTACTGGGGGGAACTGAAGCTTTCTTT
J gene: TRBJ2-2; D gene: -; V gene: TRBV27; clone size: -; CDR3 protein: CASSLYGGELFF; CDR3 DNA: TGTGCCAGCAGTTTATACGGCGGGGAGCTGTTTTTT
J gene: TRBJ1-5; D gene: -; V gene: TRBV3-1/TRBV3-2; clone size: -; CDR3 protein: CASMETIGDLNPSNQPQHF; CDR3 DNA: TGTGCCAGCATGGAGACGATAGGGGATTTAAACCCAAGCAATCAGCCCCAGCATTTT
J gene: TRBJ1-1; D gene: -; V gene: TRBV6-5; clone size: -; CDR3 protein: CASSYSAGRVNTEAFF; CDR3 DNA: TGTGCCAGCAGTTACTCGGCAGGGAGGGTGAACACTGAAGCTTTCTTT
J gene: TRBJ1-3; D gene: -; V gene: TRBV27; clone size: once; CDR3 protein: CASSLSASSGNTIYF; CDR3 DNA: TGTGCCAGCAGTTTATCAGCGAGCTCTGGAAACACCATATATTTT
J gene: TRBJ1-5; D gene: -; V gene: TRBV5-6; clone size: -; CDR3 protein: CASSEGERQPQHF; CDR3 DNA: TGTGCCAGCAGTGAGGGGGAGCGCCAGCCCCAGCATTTT
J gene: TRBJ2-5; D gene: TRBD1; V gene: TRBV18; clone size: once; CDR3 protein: CASSLGTGQETQYF; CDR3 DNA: TGTGCCAGCTCACTCGGGACAGGCCAGGAGACCCAGTACTTC